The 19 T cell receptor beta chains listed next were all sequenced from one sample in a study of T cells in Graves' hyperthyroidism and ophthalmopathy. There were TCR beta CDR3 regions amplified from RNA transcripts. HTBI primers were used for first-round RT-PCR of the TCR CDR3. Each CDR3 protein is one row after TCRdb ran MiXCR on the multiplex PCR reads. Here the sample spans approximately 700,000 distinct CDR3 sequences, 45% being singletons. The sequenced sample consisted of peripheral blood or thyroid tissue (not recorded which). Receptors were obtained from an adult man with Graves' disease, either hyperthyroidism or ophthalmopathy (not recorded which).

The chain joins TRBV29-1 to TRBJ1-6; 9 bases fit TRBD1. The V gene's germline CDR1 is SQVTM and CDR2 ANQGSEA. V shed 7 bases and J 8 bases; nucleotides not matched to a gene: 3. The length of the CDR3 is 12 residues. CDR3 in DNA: TGCAGCGGCTGGGACAGGGATTCACCCCTCCACTTT. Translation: CSGWDRDSPLHF.

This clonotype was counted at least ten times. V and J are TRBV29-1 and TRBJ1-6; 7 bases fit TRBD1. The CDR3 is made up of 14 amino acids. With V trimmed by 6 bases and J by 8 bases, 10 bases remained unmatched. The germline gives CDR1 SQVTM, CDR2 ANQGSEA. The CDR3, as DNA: TGCAGCGTCCGAGACAGGGAGACTGATTCACCCCTCCACTTT. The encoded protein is CSVRDRETDSPLHF.

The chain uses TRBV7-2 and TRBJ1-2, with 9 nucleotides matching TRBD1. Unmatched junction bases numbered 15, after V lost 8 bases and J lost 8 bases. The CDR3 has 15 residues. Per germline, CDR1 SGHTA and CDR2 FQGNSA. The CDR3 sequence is CASSPAGTGLIGYTF. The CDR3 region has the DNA TGTGCCAGCTCACCGGCCGGGACAGGGCTTATAGGCTACACCTTC.

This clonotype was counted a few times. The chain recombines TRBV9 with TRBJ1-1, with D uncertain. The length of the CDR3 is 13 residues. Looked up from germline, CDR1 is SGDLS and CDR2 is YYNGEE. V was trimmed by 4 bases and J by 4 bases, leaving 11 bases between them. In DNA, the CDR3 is TGTGCCAGCAGCAGCCGACTAGCCACTGAAGCTTTCTTT. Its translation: CASSSRLATEAFF.

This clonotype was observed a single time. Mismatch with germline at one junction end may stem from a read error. In DNA, the CDR3 is TGTGCCAGCAGTGCCGGACCCCAGCCCCAGCACCAAGAGACCCAGTACTTC. Encoded protein: CASSAGPQPQHQETQYF. The chain has TRBV10-3 and TRBJ2-5; unclear D gene. The germline V gene has CDR1 ENHRY and CDR2 SYGVKD. The CDR3 extends over 17 amino acids.

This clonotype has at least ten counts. The CDR3 loop is CASSLSLPDLSYF. The DNA of the CDR3 is TGTGCCAGCAGCTTAAGTCTCCCAGATTTAAGTTACTTC. The chain couples TRBV7-6 to TRBJ2-5; no definite D call. The CDR3 has 13 residues. The V gene's germline CDR1 is SGHVS and CDR2 FNYEAQ. V gave up 2 bases and J gave up 14 bases, with 18 bases separating them.

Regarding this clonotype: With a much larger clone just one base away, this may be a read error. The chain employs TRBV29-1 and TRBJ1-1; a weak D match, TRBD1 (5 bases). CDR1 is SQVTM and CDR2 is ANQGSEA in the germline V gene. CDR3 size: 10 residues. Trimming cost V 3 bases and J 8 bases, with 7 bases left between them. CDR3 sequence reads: CSVDSGEAFF. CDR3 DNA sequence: TGCAGCGTTGATTCAGGGGAAGCTTTCTTT.

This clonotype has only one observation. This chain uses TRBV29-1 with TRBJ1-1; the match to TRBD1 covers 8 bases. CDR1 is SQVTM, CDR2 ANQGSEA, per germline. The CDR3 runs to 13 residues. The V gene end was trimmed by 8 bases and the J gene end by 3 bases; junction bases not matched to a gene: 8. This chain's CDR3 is CSSTPGQDTEAFF. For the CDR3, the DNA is TGCAGCAGCACACCGGGACAGGACACTGAAGCTTTCTTT.

The CDR3 region has the DNA TGTGCCAGCGGACTACAGGGTGATGGCTACACCTTC. Its protein is CASGLQGDGYTF. The gene calls are TRBV6-6 and TRBJ1-2; D is possibly TRBD1 (6 bases). The CDR3 covers 12 residues. The V end lost 8 bases, the J end lost 6 bases, and 13 bases lay between the germline ends. Germline CDR1 reads MNHNY; CDR2 reads SVGAGI (reference sequence).

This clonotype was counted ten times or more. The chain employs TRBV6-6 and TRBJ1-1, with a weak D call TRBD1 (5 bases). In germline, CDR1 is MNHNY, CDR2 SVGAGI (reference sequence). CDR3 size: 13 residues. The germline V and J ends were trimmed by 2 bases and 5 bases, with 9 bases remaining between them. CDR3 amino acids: CASSYGAQTEAFF. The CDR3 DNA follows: TGTGCCAGCAGTTACGGGGCACAGACTGAAGCTTTCTTT.

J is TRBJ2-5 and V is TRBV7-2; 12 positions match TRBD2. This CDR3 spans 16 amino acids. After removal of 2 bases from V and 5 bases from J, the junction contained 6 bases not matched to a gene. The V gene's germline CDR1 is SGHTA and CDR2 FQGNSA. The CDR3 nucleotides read TGTGCCAGCAGCTTATGGGCTAGCGGGGGGGCCGAGACCCAGTACTTC. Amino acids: CASSLWASGGAETQYF.

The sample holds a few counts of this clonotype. The CDR3, as DNA: TGTGCCAGCAGCGCGTGGAGAGGCGGCCAAGAGACCCAGTACTTC. Amino acid sequence: CASSAWRGGQETQYF. This chain links TRBV6-1 with TRBJ2-5; D unclear. V was trimmed by 6 bases and J by 1 base, leaving 15 bases between them. CDR1 is MNHNS and CDR2 is SASEGT in the germline V gene. This CDR3 is 15 amino acids long.

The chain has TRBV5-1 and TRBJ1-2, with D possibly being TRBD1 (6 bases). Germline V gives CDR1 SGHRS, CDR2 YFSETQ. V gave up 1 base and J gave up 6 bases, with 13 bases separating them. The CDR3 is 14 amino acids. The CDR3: CASSLFRGPDGYTF. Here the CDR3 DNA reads TGCGCCAGCAGCTTGTTCAGGGGACCAGATGGCTACACCTTC.

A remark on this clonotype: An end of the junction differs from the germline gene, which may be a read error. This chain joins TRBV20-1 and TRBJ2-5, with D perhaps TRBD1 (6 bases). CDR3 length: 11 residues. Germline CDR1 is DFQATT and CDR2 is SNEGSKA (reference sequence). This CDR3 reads CSAGQQEAQYF. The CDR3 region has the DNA TGCAGTGCAGGACAGCAAGAGGCCCAGTACTTC.

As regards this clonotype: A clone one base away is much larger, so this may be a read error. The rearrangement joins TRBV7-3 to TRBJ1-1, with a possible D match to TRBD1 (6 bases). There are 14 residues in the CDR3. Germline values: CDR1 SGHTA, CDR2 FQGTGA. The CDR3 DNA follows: TGTGCCAGCAGCTTAGGACGGGGGGACACTGAAGCTTCCTTT. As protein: CASSLGRGDTEASF.

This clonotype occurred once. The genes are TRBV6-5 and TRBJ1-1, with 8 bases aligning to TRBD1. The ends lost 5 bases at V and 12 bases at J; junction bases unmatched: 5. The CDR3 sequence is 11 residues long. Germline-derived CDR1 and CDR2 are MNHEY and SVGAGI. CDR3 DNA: TGTGCCAGCAGTACGGACAGGGCATCTTTCTTT. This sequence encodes CASSTDRASFF.

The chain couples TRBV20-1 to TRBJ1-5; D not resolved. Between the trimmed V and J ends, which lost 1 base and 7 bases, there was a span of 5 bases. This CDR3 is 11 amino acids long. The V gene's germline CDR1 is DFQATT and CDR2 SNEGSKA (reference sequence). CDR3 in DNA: TGCAGTGCTAGAGCGGGACAGCCCCAGCATTTT. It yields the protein CSARAGQPQHF.

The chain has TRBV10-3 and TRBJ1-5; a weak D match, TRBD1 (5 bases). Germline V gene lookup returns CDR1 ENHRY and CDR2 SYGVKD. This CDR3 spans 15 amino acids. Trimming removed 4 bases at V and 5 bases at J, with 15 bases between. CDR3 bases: TGTGCCATCAGTGCGAGTCAGGGTGGGTATCAGCCCCAGCATTTT. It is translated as CAISASQGGYQPQHF.

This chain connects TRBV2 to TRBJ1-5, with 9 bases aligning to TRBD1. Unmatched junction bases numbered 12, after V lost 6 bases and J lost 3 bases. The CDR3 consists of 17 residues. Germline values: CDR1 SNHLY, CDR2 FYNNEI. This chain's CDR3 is CASRDLDRGIVNQPQHF. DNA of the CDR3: TGTGCCAGCAGAGATCTGGACAGGGGAATAGTCAATCAGCCCCAGCATTTT.